This T cell receptor (beta chain) was captured in a study of blood T cell repertoires in COVID-19. The overall study: The United States, Italy and Spain provided the acute and convalescent COVID-19 samples. The cDNA or gDNA used as material had been derived from T cells, B-cell-depleted T cells, or PBMCs.

This CDR3 has 17 residues. With 2 bases removed from V and 3 bases from J, the gap between germline ends came to 21 bases. Germline-derived CDR1 and CDR2 are SGDLS and YYNGEE. In the original analysis: Nucleated cell counts were estimated from reference gene primer amplification. Sequencing was performed with immunoSEQ multiplex PCR; in TCRdb, only in-frame clones are kept and a portion is missing. The V and J calls and clone size come from that table; D and trimming were worked out from the DNA. The sample yields around 250,000 clones, 65% to 85% seen once. This TCR was sampled from an older man with acute or convalescent COVID-19. The sample comprised peripheral blood. The chain uses TRBV9 and TRBJ2-7; a weak D match, TRBD1 (7 bases). CDR3 DNA sequence: TGTGCCAGCAGCGTCTCGCGTGGGGGGACAGTTTTCTACGAGCAGTACTTC. It encodes CASSVSRGGTVFYEQYF. The variable domain in full, completed from reference TRBV9 and TRBJ2-7, reads DSGVTQTPKHLITATGQRVTLRCSPRSGDLSVYWYQQSLDQGLQFLIQYYNGEERAKGNILERFSAQQFPDLHSELNLSSLELGDSALYFCASSVSRGGTVFYEQYFGPGTRLTVT.